This T cell receptor (beta chain) was profiled in a study of T cell responses to AZD1222 COVID-19 vaccine. TCRdb keeps only in-frame clones here, not all; method: immunoSEQ multiplex PCR. The table shows some 190,000 clones, with 85% to 95% occurring only once. Germline V lookup: CDR1 SNHLY, CDR2 FYNNEI. Trimming removed 5 bases from V and 5 bases from J, with 12 bases in between. The CDR3 runs 13 residues. In its sample, this clone was seen once. Sequencing used peripheral blood, obtained 28 days after the second AZD1222 dose. The TCR sequence derives from an adult who received the AZD1222 COVID-19 vaccine. The chain couples TRBV2 to TRBJ2-5; D unresolved. The CDR3 loop reads CASSSRRTETQYF. In DNA form, the CDR3 reads TGTGCCAGCAGTTCCCGGCGAACGGAGACCCAGTACTTC.